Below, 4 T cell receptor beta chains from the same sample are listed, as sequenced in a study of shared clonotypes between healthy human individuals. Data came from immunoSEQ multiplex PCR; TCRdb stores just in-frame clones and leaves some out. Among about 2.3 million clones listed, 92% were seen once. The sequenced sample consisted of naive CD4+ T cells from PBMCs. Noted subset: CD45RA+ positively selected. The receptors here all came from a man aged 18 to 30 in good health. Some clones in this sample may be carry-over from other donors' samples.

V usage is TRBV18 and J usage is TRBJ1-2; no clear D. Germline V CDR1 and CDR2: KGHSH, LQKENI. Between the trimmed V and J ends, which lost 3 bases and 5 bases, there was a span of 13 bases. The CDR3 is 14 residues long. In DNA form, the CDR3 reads TGTGCCAGCTCACCGAATAGGGCAGGATATGGCTACACCTTC. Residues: CASSPNRAGYGYTF.

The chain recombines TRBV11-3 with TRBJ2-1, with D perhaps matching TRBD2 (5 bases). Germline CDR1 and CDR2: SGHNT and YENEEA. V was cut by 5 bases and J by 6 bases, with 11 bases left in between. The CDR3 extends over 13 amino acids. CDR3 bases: TGTGCCAGCAGCCAACGACGGGGCAATGAGCAGTTCTTC. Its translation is CASSQRRGNEQFF. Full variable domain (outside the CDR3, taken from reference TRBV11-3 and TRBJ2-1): EAGVVQSPRYKIIEKKQPVAFWCNPISGHNTLYWYLQNLGQGPELLIRYENEEAVDDSQLPKDRFSAERLKGVDSTLKIQPAELGDSAVYLCASSQRRGNEQFFGPGTRLTVL.

CDR3 sequence reads: CASSLERSTGELFF. The CDR3 DNA follows: TGTGCCAGCAGCTTAGAGCGGAGCACCGGGGAGCTGTTTTTT. The chain employs TRBV7-8 and TRBJ2-2, with D possibly TRBD2 on 5 matching bases. Trimming shortened V by 1 base and J by 4 bases, and 7 bases separated the two germline ends. In germline, CDR1 is SGHVS, CDR2 FQNEAQ. The CDR3 spans 14 residues.

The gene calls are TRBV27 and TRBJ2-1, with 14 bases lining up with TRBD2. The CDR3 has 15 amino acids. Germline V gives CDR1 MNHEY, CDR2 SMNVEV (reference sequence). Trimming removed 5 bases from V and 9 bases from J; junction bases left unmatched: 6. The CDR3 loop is CASSPGLAGVIEQFF. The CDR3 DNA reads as TGTGCCAGCAGTCCGGGACTAGCGGGAGTCATTGAGCAGTTCTTC.